This T cell receptor beta chain derives from a study of blood T cell repertoires in COVID-19. As originally analysed: Using reference gene primer amplification, nucleated cell counts were estimated. The protocol was immunoSEQ multiplex PCR, while the TCRdb copy is restricted to in-frame clones and leaves out a portion. V and J calls and clone size follow that table, whereas D and trimming were derived from the DNA. The sample lists 55,000 to 60,000 clones; 84% were seen once. Per germline, CDR1 SQVTM and CDR2 ANQGSEA. V lost 4 bases and J lost 5, with 21 bases in between. The CDR3 contains 16 residues.

Input material: peripheral blood. The V and J genes are TRBV29-1 and TRBJ2-1; a possible D gene is TRBD2 (5 bases). This clonotype was sampled from a man between 65 and 85 years old with active COVID-19. For the CDR3, the DNA is TGCAGCGTTGGGTTGCAGCGGAGGAAAGGTAACAATGAGCAGTTCTTC. Amino acid sequence: CSVGLQRRKGNNEQFF.